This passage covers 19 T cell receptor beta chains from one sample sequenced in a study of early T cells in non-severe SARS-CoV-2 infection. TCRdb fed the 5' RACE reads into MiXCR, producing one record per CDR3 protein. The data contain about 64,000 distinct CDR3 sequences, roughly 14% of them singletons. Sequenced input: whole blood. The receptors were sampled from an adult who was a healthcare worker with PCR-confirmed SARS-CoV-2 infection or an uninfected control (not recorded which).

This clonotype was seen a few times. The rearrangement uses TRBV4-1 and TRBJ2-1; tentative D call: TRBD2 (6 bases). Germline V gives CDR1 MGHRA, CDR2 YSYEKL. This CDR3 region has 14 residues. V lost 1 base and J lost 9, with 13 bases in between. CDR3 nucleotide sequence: TGCGCCAGCAGCCAAGGGGCTAGCGCGGTTGAGCAGTTCTTC. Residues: CASSQGASAVEQFF.

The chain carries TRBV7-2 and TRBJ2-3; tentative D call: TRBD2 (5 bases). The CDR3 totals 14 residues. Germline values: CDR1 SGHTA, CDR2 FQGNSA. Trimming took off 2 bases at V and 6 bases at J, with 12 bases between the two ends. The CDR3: CASSLWRAMDTQYF. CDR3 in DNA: TGTGCCAGCAGCTTATGGCGGGCAATGGATACGCAGTATTTT.

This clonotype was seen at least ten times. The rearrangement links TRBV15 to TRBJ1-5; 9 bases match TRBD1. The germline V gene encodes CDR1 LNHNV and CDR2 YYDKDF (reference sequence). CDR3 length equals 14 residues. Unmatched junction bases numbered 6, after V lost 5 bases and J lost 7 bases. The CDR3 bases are TGTGCCACCAGCGGACAGGGGCCCGGGCAGCCCCAGCATTTT. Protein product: CATSGQGPGQPQHF.

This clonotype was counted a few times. The CDR3 coding sequence is TGTGCCAGCAGCTTATCGTACTGGAACGAGCAGTACTTC. Protein sequence: CASSLSYWNEQYF. This chain joins TRBV7-2 and TRBJ2-7, with D uncertain. The germline gives CDR1 SGHTA, CDR2 FQGNSA. V was shortened by 2 bases and J by 5 bases, with 10 bases between the two germline ends. CDR3 length: 13 amino acids.

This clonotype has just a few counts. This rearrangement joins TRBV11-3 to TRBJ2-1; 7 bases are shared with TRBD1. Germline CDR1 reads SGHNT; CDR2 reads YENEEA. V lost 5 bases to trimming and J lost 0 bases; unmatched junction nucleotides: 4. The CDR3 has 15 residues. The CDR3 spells CASSPGQTSYNEQFF. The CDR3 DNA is TGTGCCAGCAGCCCGGGACAGACCTCCTACAATGAGCAGTTCTTC.

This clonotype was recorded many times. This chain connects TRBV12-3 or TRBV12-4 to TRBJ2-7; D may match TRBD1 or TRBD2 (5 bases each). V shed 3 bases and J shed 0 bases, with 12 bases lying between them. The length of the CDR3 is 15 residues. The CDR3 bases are TGTGCCAGCAGTTTCCGGGACGGAAGCTCCTACGAGCAGTACTTC. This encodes CASSFRDGSSYEQYF.

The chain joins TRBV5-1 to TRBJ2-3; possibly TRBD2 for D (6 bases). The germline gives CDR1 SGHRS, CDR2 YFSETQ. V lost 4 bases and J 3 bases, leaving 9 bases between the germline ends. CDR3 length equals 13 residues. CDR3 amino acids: CASSRAGTDTQYF. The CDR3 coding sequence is TGCGCCAGCAGCCGGGCGGGGACAGATACGCAGTATTTT. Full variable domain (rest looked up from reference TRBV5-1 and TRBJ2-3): KAGVTQTPRYLIKTRGQQVTLSCSPISGHRSVSWYQQTPGQGLQFLFEYFSETQRNKGNFPGRFSGRQFSNSRSEMNVSTLELGDSALYLCASSRAGTDTQYFGPGTRLTVL.

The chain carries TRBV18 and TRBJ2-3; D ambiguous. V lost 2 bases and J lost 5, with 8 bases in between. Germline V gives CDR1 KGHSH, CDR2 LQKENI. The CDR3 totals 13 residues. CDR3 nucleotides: TGTGCCAGCTCACCAGACGGCATAGATACGCAGTATTTT. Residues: CASSPDGIDTQYF.

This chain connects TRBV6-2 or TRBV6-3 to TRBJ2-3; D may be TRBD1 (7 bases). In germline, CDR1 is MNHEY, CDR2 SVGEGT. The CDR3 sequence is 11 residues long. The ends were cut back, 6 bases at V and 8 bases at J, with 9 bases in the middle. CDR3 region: CASSQGGTQYF. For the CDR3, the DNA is TGTGCCAGCAGCCAGGGGGGTACGCAGTATTTT.

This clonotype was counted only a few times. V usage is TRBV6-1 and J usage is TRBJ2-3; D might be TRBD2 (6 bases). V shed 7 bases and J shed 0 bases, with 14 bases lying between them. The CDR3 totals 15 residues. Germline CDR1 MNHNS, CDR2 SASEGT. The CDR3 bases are TGTGCCAGCATACTAGCAAGCACTAGCACAGATACGCAGTATTTT. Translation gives CASILASTSTDTQYF.

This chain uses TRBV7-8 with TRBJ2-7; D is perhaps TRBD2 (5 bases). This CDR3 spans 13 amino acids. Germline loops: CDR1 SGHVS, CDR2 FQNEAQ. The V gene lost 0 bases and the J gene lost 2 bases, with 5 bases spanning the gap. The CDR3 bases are TGTGCCAGCAGCTTAGCGCGGGCCTACGAGCAGTACTTC. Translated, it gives CASSLARAYEQYF.

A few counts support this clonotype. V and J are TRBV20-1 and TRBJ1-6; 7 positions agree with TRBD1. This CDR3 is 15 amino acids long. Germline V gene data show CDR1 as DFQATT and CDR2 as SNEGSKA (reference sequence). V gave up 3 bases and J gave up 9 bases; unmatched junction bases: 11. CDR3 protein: CSARTGPGPSSPLHF. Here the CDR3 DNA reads TGCAGTGCTAGGACAGGGCCGGGCCCTTCTTCACCCCTCCACTTT.

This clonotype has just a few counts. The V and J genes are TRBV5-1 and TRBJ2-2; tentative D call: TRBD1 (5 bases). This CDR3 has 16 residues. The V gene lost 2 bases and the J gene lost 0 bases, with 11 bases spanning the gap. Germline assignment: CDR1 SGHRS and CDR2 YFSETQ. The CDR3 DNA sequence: TGCGCCAGCAGCTTTTCAGGGCCCGCGAACACCGGGGAGCTGTTTTTT. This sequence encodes CASSFSGPANTGELFF.

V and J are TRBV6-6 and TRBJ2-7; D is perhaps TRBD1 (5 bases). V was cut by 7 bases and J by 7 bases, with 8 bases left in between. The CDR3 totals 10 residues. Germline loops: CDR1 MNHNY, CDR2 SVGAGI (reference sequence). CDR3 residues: CASMQGEQYF. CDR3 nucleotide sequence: TGTGCCAGCATGCAGGGAGAGCAGTACTTC.

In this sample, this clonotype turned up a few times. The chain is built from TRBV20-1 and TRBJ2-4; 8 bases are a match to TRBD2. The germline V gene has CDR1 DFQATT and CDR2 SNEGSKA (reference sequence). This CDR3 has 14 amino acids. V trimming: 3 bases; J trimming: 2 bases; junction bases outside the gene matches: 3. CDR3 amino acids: CSASGGAPKNIQYF. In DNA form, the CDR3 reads TGCAGTGCTAGCGGGGGGGCCCCCAAAAACATTCAGTACTTC.

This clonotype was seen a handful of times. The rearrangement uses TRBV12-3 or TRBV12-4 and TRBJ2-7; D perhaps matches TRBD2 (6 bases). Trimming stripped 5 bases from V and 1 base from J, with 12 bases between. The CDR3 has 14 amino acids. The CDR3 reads CASSLGGGSYEQYF. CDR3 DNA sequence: TGTGCCAGCAGTCTTGGAGGAGGGTCCTACGAGCAGTACTTC.

The chain's CDR3 is CASGRDYNEQFF. Here the CDR3 DNA reads TGTGCCAGCGGCCGGGATTACAATGAGCAGTTCTTC. The J gene is TRBJ2-1, the V gene TRBV2; possible D gene TRBD2, 5 bases. This CDR3 is 12 amino acids long. Trimming took off 8 bases at V and 4 bases at J, with 9 bases between the two ends. Germline V gene sequence: CDR1 SNHLY, CDR2 FYNNEI.

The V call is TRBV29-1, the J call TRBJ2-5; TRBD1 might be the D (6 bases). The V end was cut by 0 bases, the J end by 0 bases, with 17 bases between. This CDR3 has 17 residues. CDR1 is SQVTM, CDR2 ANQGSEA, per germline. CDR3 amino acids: CSVEDLRTDLYQETQYF. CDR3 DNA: TGCAGCGTTGAAGATCTTCGGACAGATTTGTACCAAGAGACCCAGTACTTC.

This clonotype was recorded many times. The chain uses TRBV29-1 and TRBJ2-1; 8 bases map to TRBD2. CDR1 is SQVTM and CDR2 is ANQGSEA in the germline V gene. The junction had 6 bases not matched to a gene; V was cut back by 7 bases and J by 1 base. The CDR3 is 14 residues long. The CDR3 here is CSGSIAGSYNEQFF. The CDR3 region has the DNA TGCAGCGGTTCCATAGCGGGGTCCTACAATGAGCAGTTCTTC.